This T cell receptor beta chain was documented in a study of PD-L1 blockade in urothelial cancer. Regarding the study as a whole: Improved survival was predicted by pretreatment blood TCR clonality below the median.

A word on this clone: The antigen remains undetermined.

Time point here: pretreatment peripheral blood. TCRdb keeps only in-frame clones here, not all; method: immunoSEQ multiplex PCR. Of fewer than 80,000 clones listed, under 90% are singletons. CDR1 LNHDA and CDR2 SQIVND come from the germline V gene (reference sequence). V lost 4 bases and J lost 4, with 6 bases in between. The CDR3 is 12 amino acids. The receptor's source is a man in his 70s with urothelial cancer. V and J are TRBV19 and TRBJ2-3; no reliable D call. The sequences come from PBMCs, collected around atezolizumab (anti-PD-L1) treatment. The CDR3 DNA reads as TGTGCCAGTAGTAATTATCCAGATACGCAGTATTTT. This gives the protein CASSNYPDTQYF.